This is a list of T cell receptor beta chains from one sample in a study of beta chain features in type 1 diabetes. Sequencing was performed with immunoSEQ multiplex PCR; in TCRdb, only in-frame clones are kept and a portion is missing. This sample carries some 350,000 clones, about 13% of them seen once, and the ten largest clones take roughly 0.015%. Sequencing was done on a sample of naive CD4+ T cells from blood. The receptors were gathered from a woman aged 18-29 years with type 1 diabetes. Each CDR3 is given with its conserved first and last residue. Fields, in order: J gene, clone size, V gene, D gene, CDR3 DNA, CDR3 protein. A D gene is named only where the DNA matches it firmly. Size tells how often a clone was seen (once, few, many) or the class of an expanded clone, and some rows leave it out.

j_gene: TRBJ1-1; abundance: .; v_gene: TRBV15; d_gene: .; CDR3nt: TGTGCCACCAGCATTTCCAGGGTCACTGAAGCTTTCTTT; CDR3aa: CATSISRVTEAFF
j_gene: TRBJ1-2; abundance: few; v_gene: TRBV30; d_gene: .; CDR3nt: TGTGCCTGGAGTGTACAGGTGACAGTCTATGGCTACACCTTC; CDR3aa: CAWSVQVTVYGYTF
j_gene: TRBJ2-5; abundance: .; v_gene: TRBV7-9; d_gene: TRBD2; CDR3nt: TGTGCCAGCAGCTTAACTAGCGGTCAAGAGACCCAGTACTTC; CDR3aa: CASSLTSGQETQYF
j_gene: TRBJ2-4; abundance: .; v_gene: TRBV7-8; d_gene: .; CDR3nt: TGTGCCAGCAGTCACCCCGAGCCAGCCAAAAACATTCAGTACTTC; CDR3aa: CASSHPEPAKNIQYF
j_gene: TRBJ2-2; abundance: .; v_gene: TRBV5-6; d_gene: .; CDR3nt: TGTGCCAGCAGCTTCGTTGATAGTTTCACCGGGGAGCTGTTTTTT; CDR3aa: CASSFVDSFTGELFF
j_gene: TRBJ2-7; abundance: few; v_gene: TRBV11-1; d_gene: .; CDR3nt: TGTGCCAGCAGCTGGTCCAGGGGAGAGCAGTACTTC; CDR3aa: CASSWSRGEQYF
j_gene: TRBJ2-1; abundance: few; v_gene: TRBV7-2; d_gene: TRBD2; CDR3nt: TGTGCCAGCAGCTTAAGAGCTAGCGGGGGACGTGTGTATAATGAGCAGTTCTTC; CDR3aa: CASSLRASGGRVYNEQFF
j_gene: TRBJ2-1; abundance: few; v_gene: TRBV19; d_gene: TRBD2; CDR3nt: TGTGCCAGTAGTAGACAAGCGGGGAGCTCCTACAATGAGCAGTTCTTC; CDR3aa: CASSRQAGSSYNEQFF
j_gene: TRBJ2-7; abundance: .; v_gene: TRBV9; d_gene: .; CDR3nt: TGTGCCAGCAGCCGGTCTAGCAGCCTCTCCTACGAGCAGTACTTC; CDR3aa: CASSRSSSLSYEQYF
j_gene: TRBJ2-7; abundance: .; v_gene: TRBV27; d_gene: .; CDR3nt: TGTGCCAGCAGTGCGGTACAGGGGCGGGGGCAGTACTTC; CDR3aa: CASSAVQGRGQYF
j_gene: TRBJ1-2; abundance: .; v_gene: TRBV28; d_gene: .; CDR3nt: TGTGCCAGCAGGGTGTCGTACGGGAACTATGGCTACACCTTC; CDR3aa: CASRVSYGNYGYTF
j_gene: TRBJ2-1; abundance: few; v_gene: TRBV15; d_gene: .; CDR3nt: TGTGCCACCAGCAGCCCGGAGACCACCGGCTCCTACAATGAGCAGTTCTTC; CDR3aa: CATSSPETTGSYNEQFF
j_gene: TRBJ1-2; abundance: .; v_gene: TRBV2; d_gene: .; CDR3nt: TGTGCCAGCAGTGAGGGCTCCTATGGCTACACCTTC; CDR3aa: CASSEGSYGYTF
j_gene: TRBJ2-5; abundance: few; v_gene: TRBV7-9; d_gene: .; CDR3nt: TGTGCCAGCAGCTCCCCACAGGGAACCCAGTACTTC; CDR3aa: CASSSPQGTQYF
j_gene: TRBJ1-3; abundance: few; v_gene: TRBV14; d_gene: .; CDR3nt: TGTGCCAGCAGCCTACAGACAGCGTATGGAAACACCATATATTTT; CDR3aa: CASSLQTAYGNTIYF
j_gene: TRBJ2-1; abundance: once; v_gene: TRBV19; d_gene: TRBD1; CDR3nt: TGTGCCAGTACTAGCTTCCGGGACAGGTGGAACAATGAGCAGTTCTTC; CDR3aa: CASTSFRDRWNNEQFF